This T cell receptor (beta chain) emerged from a study of cytomegalovirus exposure and HLA in healthy donors. In the case of this clone: As yet, its antigen is unknown.

Study-wide results and limits: Most TCR sequences were rare, but some public TCRs occurred in many donors. The classifier, whose performance was assessed in both the original and validation cohorts, reportedly diagnosed cytomegalovirus status with high specificity and sensitivity. Subsequent analysis of the approximately 130 validation repertoires found a tendency for first-cohort TCR clusters to co-occur.

The repertoire was sequenced with immunoSEQ multiplex PCR; TCRdb's copy has only in-frame clones and lacks some. This repertoire shows roughly 220,000 clones, 75% to 95% found once; its top ten account for more than 1%. The CDR3 has 13 amino acids. V lost 5 bases and J 4 bases, leaving 11 bases between the germline ends. Germline CDR1 and CDR2: MNHEY and SVGAGI. V gene TRBV6-5 combines with J gene TRBJ1-2, with D possibly TRBD1 on 6 matching bases. The TCR was taken from a woman younger than 30 in good health and CMV-seronegative. The sequencing sample was made of PBMCs. The CDR3 loop is CASSAGQIYGYTF. CDR3 nucleotides: TGTGCCAGCAGTGCAGGACAGATCTATGGCTACACCTTC.